The 14 T cell receptor beta chains below all came from one sample that was sequenced in a study of high-grade serous ovarian cancer treatment subgroups (dated by TCRdb to 2020 to 2023). Preparation of the library involved the immunoSEQ multiplex PCR assay. Here the immuneACCESS table is served through TCRdb, limited to in-frame sequences with V and J called. Missing clones are a known gap in these copies; in checked studies unresolved V genes cover under half, and the rest lacks a known reason. Across this sample there are around 20,000 clones, with approximately 77% seen only once. Approximately 6.6% of the sample goes to the ten largest clones. The tumor samples were collected prior to definitive surgery or chemotherapy. The sequencing sample was made of tumor tissue. These receptors were taken from a human donor with high-grade serous ovarian cancer.

The chain links TRBV5-8 to TRBJ1-1; D is ambiguous. Trimming shortened V by 1 base and J by 0 bases, and 7 bases separated the two germline ends. CDR1 is SGHTS, CDR2 YDEGEE, per germline. There are 14 residues in the CDR3. The CDR3 nucleotides read TGTGCCAGCAGCTTGACAGTTTTGAACACTGAAGCTTTCTTT. It specifies CASSLTVLNTEAFF.

This clone was picked up a small number of times. CDR3 region: CASSLAGGRLNTEAFF. The CDR3, as DNA: TGTGCCAGCAGCTTAGCGGGAGGGCGGCTGAACACTGAAGCTTTCTTT. The rearrangement uses TRBV7-8 and TRBJ1-1; no firm D call. Germline V lookup: CDR1 SGHVS, CDR2 FQNEAQ. The CDR3 is 16 amino acids. The V gene lost 0 bases and the J gene lost 0 bases, with 11 bases spanning the gap. Supplemented by reference TRBV7-8 and TRBJ1-1, the full variable domain reads GAGVSQSPRYKVAKRGQDVALRCDPISGHVSLFWYQQALGQGPEFLTYFQNEAQLDKSGLPSDRFFAERPEGSVSTLKIQRTQQEDSAVYLCASSLAGGRLNTEAFFGQGTRLTVV.

The chain employs TRBV27 and TRBJ1-6; D not resolved. Germline V lookup: CDR1 MNHEY, CDR2 SMNVEV (reference sequence). Trimming took 3 bases from V and 6 from J, leaving 9 bases between them. The CDR3 extends over 14 amino acids. The CDR3 bases are TGTGCCAGCAGTTTTGAATCGCTTAATTCACCCCTCCACTTT. It translates to CASSFESLNSPLHF.

The J gene is TRBJ2-3, the V gene TRBV6-6; no firm D call. V was trimmed by 2 bases and J by 2 bases, leaving 8 bases between them. CDR3 length: 14 residues. Germline CDR1 is MNHNY and CDR2 is SVGAGI (reference sequence). CDR3 protein: CASSYMGFTDTQYF. The CDR3, as DNA: TGTGCCAGCAGTTACATGGGCTTCACAGATACGCAGTATTTT.

The chain uses TRBV18 and TRBJ2-7, with TRBD2 matching 12 bases. V was clipped by 6 bases and J by 5 bases; unmatched bases: 8. CDR1 is KGHSH, CDR2 LQKENI, per germline. The CDR3 is 15 residues long. The CDR3 DNA sequence: TGTGCCAGCTCGATATCCTCTAGCGGGAGGGACGAGCAGTACTTC. Translated: CASSISSSGRDEQYF.

J is TRBJ2-5 and V is TRBV10-2, with 9 bases matching TRBD1. The V and J ends lost 10 bases and 5 bases, in that order; junction bases with no gene match: 8. CDR3 size: 13 residues. Germline CDR1 WSHSY, CDR2 SAAADI. The CDR3, as DNA: TGCGCCACCTACAAAGGGACAGGGGAGACCCAGTACTTC. It codes for CATYKGTGETQYF.

CDR3 in amino acids: CASSLGQGGDTQYF. The DNA of the CDR3 is TGTGCCAGCAGCTTAGGGCAGGGTGGAGATACGCAGTATTTT. The chain couples TRBV7-9 to TRBJ2-3, with D maybe TRBD1 (5 bases). Per the germline V gene, CDR1 is SEHNR and CDR2 is FQNEAQ (reference sequence). The CDR3 is made up of 14 amino acids. V lost 1 base and J 5 bases, leaving 10 bases between the germline ends.

The chain employs TRBV28 and TRBJ1-5; a possible D gene is TRBD1 (5 bases). The V gene lost 6 bases and the J gene lost 5 bases, with 17 bases spanning the gap. The CDR3 covers 15 residues. The germline V gene encodes CDR1 MDHEN and CDR2 SYDVKM. In DNA form, the CDR3 reads TGTGCCAGCAGCCCCGGGTGGGGGGAAGATCAGCCCCAGCATTTT. Protein: CASSPGWGEDQPQHF.

This rearrangement joins TRBV7-8 to TRBJ2-5; 7 positions match TRBD2. This CDR3 contains 15 residues. Per germline, CDR1 SGHVS and CDR2 FQNEAQ. V was clipped by 5 bases and J by 3 bases; unmatched bases: 9. CDR3 sequence reads: CASSRGRVGEETQYF. The DNA of the CDR3 is TGTGCCAGCAGCCGAGGGAGGGTGGGGGAAGAGACCCAGTACTTC.

The chain employs TRBV10-3 and TRBJ2-2, with 7 bases lining up with TRBD2. Germline CDR1 is ENHRY and CDR2 is SYGVKD. The CDR3 length is 16 residues. The chain's CDR3 is CATYDGGGIATGELFF. In nucleotides, the CDR3 is TGTGCTACCTACGATGGGGGGGGAATCGCCACCGGGGAGCTGTTTTTT.

The V gene is TRBV11-2, the J gene TRBJ1-1; D is uncertain. Germline CDR1 is SGHAT and CDR2 is FQNNGV. Trimming stripped 5 bases from V and 8 bases from J, with 21 bases between. The CDR3 is made up of 15 amino acids. The DNA for the CDR3 is TGTGCCAGCAGCCCCCGAACTATCGTGAGCCCCGAAGCTTTCTTT. Amino acids: CASSPRTIVSPEAFF.

This clone was seen only once. CDR3 nucleotide sequence: TGTGCCAGCAGCCTAACGGCCTACAGGCCTGGGGCCAACGTCCTGACTTTC. Its translation: CASSLTAYRPGANVLTF. The chain employs TRBV21-1 and TRBJ2-6; TRBD1 is taken as the D call from the table, unchecked against the DNA. TRBV21-1 is a documented pseudogene. The CDR3 runs to 17 residues.

This clone has more than one count but fewer than ten. The rearrangement joins TRBV11-1 to TRBJ2-7; 7 nucleotides line up with TRBD1. The CDR3 length is 15 residues. The J segment lost 0 bases and the V segment lost 4 bases, leaving 6 bases of the junction unmatched. Germline V gene data show CDR1 as SGHAT and CDR2 as FQDESV (reference sequence). CDR3 nucleotides: TGTGCCAGCAGCTCCGGACAGGTCCTCTCCTACGAGCAGTACTTC. It specifies CASSSGQVLSYEQYF.

The table lists this clone with a few counts. The rearrangement uses TRBV29-1 and TRBJ2-4, with 10 bases that match TRBD2. CDR3 length equals 16 residues. The V gene end was trimmed by 4 bases and the J gene end by 3 bases; junction bases not matched to a gene: 9. Per the germline V gene, CDR1 is SQVTM and CDR2 is ANQGSEA. The CDR3 region is CSVAGLARVGKNIQYF. DNA for the CDR3: TGCAGCGTTGCGGGACTAGCGAGGGTGGGCAAAAACATTCAGTACTTC. The full variable domain, rest sourced from reference TRBV29-1 and TRBJ2-4, is SAVISQKPSRDICQRGTSLTIQCQVDSQVTMMFWYRQQPGQSLTLIATANQGSEATYESGFVIDKFPISRPNLTFSTLTVSNMSPEDSSIYLCSVAGLARVGKNIQYFGAGTRLSVL.